This TCR beta chain emerged from a study of CD8+CD57+ T cells in acquired aplastic anemia. The TCR beta profiling, which covered VDJ combination and CDR3 sequence, was carried out using genomic DNA as the template. A single record per CDR3 protein comes from TCRdb applying MiXCR to the reads. The repertoire holds roughly 250,000 distinct CDR3 sequences, with less than 85% as singletons. It was patients with CD8+CD57+ cell expansion by flow cytometry who were chosen for sequencing. Comment on this clonotype: Since the CDR3 does not end with the conserved phenylalanine or tryptophan, this likely comes from a read error. No DNA is shown, since the ends of the CDR3 on it are uncertain; the CDR3 is the one TCRdb lists.

The germline gives CDR1 SNHLY, CDR2 FYNNEI. The CDR3 comprises 14 residues, both ends counted. The receptor was derived from a human donor with aplastic anemia. The sequencing input was sorted CD4+, CD8+, or CD8+CD57+ T cells (not recorded which) from PBMCs. The chain recombines TRBV2 with TRBJ2-3; TRBD2, the D gene given by the table, was not confirmed from the DNA. CDR3 protein: CASSEVSGGTSSYN.